This entry features one TCR beta chain sequence. What this receptor recognizes is not known. One base away there is no much larger clone; base qualities are not given. The record originates from a study of cytomegalovirus exposure and HLA in healthy donors (dated 2017 in TCRdb). General notes on the study: The 650 to 800 repertoires of the first cohort and the roughly 120 validation repertoires were produced on the same platform, according to a later analysis. To predict cytomegalovirus infection status, the study combined high-throughput TCR immunosequencing, statistical association of individual TCRs with disease status, and machine learning. The aim of the study was to test whether cataloging public T cell receptors could identify signatures of past pathogen exposure. Besides the first cohort of 666 subjects, a separate validation cohort made up of 120 different subjects was used.

Looking up the germline V gene (reference sequence) yields CDR1 MNHEY and CDR2 SMNVEV. The junction shows trimming of 3 bases on V and 3 bases on J, plus 12 bases between the germline ends. CDR3 length: 15 amino acids, cysteine to phenylalanine. Just CDR3 DNA is preserved here, 45 bases in frame from base 1. What the work shows at the level of the full study, not this receptor alone: The study listed 164 TCR beta chains as associated with cytomegalovirus. Of the cluster scores, around 95% were above 0 in a later analysis, which found that TCRs clustered in the first cohort also tended to co-occur in the 90 to 150 validation repertoires. It was suggested by the authors that the approach could potentially be generalized to other disease states and immunological phenotypes. A later analysis lacked HLA typing for the validation cohort, so it scored co-occurrence in that cohort across all 120 or so repertoires. In vitro tests confirmed that a few of the cytomegalovirus-associated TCR beta chains recognize cytomegalovirus antigens. Cytomegalovirus status was reported to be diagnosed by the classifier with high specificity and sensitivity in both the original and validation cohorts. Across donors, most TCR sequences were observed very rarely, whereas some public TCRs were present in many individuals.

The donors were included in the validation cohort of 90 to 150 subjects, a group kept apart from the roughly 700-subject first cohort. Library construction relied on the immunoSEQ multiplex PCR assay. The paper's data handling went like this. To diagnose cytomegalovirus status from the catalog of TCR beta chain sequences, a statistical classification framework was built. This immuneACCESS table, as held by TCRdb, lists in-frame sequences with V and J called but not all clones. Of the missing ones, under half trace to an unresolved V gene in checked studies; the others have no known cause. For V, J and clone size, that table is used; D and trimming come from the DNA. This sample is represented by under 140,000 clones; about 92% of them were singletons. The biggest ten clones account for 1.9% of the sample.

The chain was built from TRBV27 and TRBJ2-1; no D gene is confidently identified. The sample comprised PBMCs. The receptor comes from a young woman in good health and CMV-seronegative. The DNA sequence is TGTGCCAGCAGTTTGGAGAGCAGTGTCTACAATGAGCAGTTCTTC. Protein translation: CASSLESSVYNEQFF.